The T cell receptor beta chain described here comes from a study of blood T cell repertoires in COVID-19. There are 14 residues in the CDR3. CDR1 MNHEY and CDR2 SMNVEV come from the germline V gene (reference sequence). The ends lost 3 bases at V and 3 bases at J; junction bases unmatched: 2. The method was immunoSEQ multiplex PCR; TCRdb's version includes in-frame clones alone and lacks a portion of them. The sample records approximately 300,000 clones, 80% to 90% being singletons. Participant ages covered about 18 to 90 years across 24 US areas. This receptor was obtained from a woman between 18 and 30 years old who had recovered from COVID-19. Sequenced sample: PBMCs or T cells enriched from blood (not recorded which). The V and J genes are TRBV27 and TRBJ1-1; 9 nucleotides agree with TRBD1. CDR3 in DNA: TGTGCCAGCAGTTTGGGACAGGGATACACTGAAGCTTTCTTT. Its protein is CASSLGQGYTEAFF.